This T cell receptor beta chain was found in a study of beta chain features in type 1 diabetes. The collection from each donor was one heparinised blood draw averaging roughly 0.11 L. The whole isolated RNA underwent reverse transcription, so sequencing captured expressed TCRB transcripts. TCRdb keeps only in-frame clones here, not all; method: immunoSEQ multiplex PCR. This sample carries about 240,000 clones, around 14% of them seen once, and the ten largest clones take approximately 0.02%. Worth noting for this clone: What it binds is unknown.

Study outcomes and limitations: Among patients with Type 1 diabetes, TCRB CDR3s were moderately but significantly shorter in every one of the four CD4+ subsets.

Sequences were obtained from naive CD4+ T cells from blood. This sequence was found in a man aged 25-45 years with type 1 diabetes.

The CDR3 DNA sequence: TGCGCCAGCAGCTTGGCCGGCCCAGGGCCCAAAAGTGAAGCTTTCTTT. Protein product: CASSLAGPGPKSEAFF. V usage is TRBV5-1 and J usage is TRBJ1-1; a weak D match, TRBD1 (5 bases). The CDR3 loop spans 16 amino acids. Deletions cut 0 bases from V and 7 bases from J, with 19 bases between. CDR1 is SGHRS and CDR2 is YFSETQ in the germline V gene.